This note documents a single T cell receptor (beta chain) sequence. Its antigen has not been determined. A junction end diverges from the germline sequence, so it may reflect a read error. The data derive from a study of CD8+CD57+ T cells in acquired aplastic anemia (dated by TCRdb to about 2018). The study in broad terms: On average, sorted CD4+ and CD8+ cells yielded about 3 ug of extracted DNA, with a range of about 0.19 to 30 ug. A CD8+CD57+ expansion meant a frequency higher than the mean frequency seen in healthy subjects.

Flow cytometry had shown CD8+CD57+ cell expansion in the patients selected for sequencing. All patients had severe acquired aplastic anemia diagnosed by International Study of Aplastic Anemia and Agranulocytosis and Camitta criteria. At the time blood was sampled, none of the patients had received any therapy. In the study, sorted CD4+ and CD8+ blood T cells from patients with severe aplastic anemia and from healthy subjects underwent deep sequencing of TCR repertoires. Patients were enrolled in the USA under clinicaltrials.gov protocols 00001620, 01623167, 00001397, 00071045, 00081523 and 00961064. Ficoll-Paque density gradient centrifugation was used to isolate peripheral blood mononuclear cells. CD4+ and CD8+ T cells were sorted by FACS or magnetic beads before DNA extraction. TCR beta VDJ combination and CDR3 sequence profiling used genomic DNA as the template. An Illumina HiSeq 2000 was the platform used for TCR repertoire sequencing. Per the original workflow: TRBV/TRBJ rearrangement plots, CDR3 size and DJ length profiles, and Simpson's diversity index were used to evaluate the repertoires. The immunodominant clone was defined as the most abundant DNA sequence in deep sequencing data. CDR3 amino acid sequences were screened for sharing across subjects and compared with published repertoires and the VDJdb database. TCRdb redid the processing of the public reads, applying fastp at Q25 and MiXCR, and retained in-frame beta chains. When rows share a CDR3 protein, they turn into one entry using the most common DNA and genes. These V and J calls originate from TCRdb's pipeline instead of the authors' own analysis. This sample has about 160,000 distinct CDR3 sequences in its table, and more than 45% of those were observed once. The leading ten clones occupy roughly 2.8% of the sample.

General findings and caveats noted by the study authors: Although 25 to 30 CD8+ CDR3 sequences were shared by patients and controls, these sequences appeared highly expressed in patients and within the immunodominant clones of patients. Patients and healthy controls showed no significant difference in CD8+ Simpson's diversity (P=0.060).

The germline V gene provides CDR1 SNHLY and CDR2 FYNNEI. From cysteine to phenylalanine, the CDR3 is 13 amino acids long. CDR3 DNA only is kept here, 39 bases in frame from base 1. The receptor's source is a human donor with aplastic anemia. Rearrangement joined TRBV2 to TRBJ1-1; the D gene is not confidently resolved. Input material: sorted CD4+, CD8+, or CD8+CD57+ T cells (not recorded which) from PBMCs. The CDR3 has the sequence CANLRERNTEAFF. The nucleotide sequence reads as follows: TGTGCCAACCTCCGCGAGAGGAACACTGAAGCCTTCTTT. Supplemented by the reference TRBV2 and TRBJ1-1 proteins around the CDR3, the complete variable domain is EPEVTQTPSHQVTQMGQEVILRCVPISNHLYFYWYRQILGQKVEFLVSFYNNEISEKSEIFDDQFSVERPDGSNFTLKIRSTKLEDSAMYFCANLRERNTEAFFGQGTRLTVV.